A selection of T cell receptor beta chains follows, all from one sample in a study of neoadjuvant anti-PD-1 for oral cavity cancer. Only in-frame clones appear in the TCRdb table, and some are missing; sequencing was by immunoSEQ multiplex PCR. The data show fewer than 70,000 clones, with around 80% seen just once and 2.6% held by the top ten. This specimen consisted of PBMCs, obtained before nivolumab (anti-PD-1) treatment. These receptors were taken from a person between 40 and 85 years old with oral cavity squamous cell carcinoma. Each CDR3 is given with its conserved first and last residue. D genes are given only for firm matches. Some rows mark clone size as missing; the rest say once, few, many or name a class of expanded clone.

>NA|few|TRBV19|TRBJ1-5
TGTGCCAGTTCAAACCCGTCCAATCAGCCCCAGCATTTT
CASSNPSNQPQHF
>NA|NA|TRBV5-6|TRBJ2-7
TGTGCCAGCAGCCCCGAAATTGACAGGTCCTACGAGCAGTACTTC
CASSPEIDRSYEQYF
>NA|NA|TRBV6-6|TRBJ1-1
TGTGCCAGCAGGCTGAACACTGAAGCTTTCTTT
CASRLNTEAFF
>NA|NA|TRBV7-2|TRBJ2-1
TGTGCCAGCAGCTTAGGGACTCTAAGCTCCTACAATGAGCAGTTCTTC
CASSLGTLSSYNEQFF
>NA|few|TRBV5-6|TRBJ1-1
TGTGCCAGCAGCTTGGGGGGCGCGGGGGCTTTCTTT
CASSLGGAGAFF
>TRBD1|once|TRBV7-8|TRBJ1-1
TGTGCCAGCAGCTTAGTGACAGGGTTCACTGAAGCTTTCTTT
CASSLVTGFTEAFF
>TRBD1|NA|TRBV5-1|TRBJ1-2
TGCGCCAGCAGCCCCTGGACAGGGAGAGGTGGCTACACCTTC
CASSPWTGRGGYTF
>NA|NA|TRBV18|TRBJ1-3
TGTGCCAGTTCTCCAATTCGGGCCAAAACTTTTAACTCTGGAAACACCATATATTTT
CASSPIRAKTFNSGNTIYF
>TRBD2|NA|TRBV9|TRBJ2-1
TGTGCCAGCAGCGTAGGAGGCGGGAGGTGGAGCAGTGAGCAGTTCTTC
CASSVGGGRWSSEQFF
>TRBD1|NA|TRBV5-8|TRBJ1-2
TGTGCCAGCAGCCCCAGACCGACAGGGACCGGGACCTTC
CASSPRPTGTGTF
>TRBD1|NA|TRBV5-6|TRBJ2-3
TGTGCCAGCAGCTTGGGGACAGGGGTGACAGATACGCAGTATTTT
CASSLGTGVTDTQYF
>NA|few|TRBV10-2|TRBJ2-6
TGCGCCAGCAGCGGGGGAATTGCCAACGTCCTGACTTTC
CASSGGIANVLTF
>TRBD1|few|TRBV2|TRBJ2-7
TGTGCCAGCAGTGGATGGACAGGGGTCTTAATGGAGCAGTACTTC
CASSGWTGVLMEQYF